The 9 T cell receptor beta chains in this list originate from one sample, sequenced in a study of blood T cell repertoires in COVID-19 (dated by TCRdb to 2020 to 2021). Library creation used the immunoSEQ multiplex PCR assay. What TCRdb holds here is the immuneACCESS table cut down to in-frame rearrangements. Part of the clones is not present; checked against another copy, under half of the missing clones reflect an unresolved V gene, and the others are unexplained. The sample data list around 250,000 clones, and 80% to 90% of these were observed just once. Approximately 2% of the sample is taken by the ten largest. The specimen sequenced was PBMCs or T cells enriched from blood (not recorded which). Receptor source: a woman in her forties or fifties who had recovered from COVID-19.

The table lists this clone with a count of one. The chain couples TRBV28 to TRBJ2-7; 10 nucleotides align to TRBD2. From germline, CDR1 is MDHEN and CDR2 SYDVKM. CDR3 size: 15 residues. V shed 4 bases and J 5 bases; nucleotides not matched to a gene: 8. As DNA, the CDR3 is TGTGCCAGCAGTTCGACCGGGACTAGCGCGAACGAGCAGTACTTC. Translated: CASSSTGTSANEQYF.

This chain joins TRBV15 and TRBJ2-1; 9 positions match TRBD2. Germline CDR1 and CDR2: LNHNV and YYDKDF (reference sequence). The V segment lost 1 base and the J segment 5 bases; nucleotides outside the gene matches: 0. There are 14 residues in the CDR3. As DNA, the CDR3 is TGTGCCACCAGCAGAGGACTAGCGGACAATGAGCAGTTCTTC. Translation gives CATSRGLADNEQFF.

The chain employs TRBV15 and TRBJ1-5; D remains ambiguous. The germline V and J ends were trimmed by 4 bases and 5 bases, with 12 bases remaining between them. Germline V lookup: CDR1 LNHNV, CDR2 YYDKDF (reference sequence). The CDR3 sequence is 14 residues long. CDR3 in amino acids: CATSTPQAYQPQHF. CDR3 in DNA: TGTGCCACCAGCACCCCCCAGGCCTATCAGCCCCAGCATTTT.

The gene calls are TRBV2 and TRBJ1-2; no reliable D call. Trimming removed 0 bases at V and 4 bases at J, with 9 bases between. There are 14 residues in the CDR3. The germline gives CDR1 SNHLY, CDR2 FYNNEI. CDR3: CASSEARGSYGYTF. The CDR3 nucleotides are TGTGCCAGCAGTGAAGCGCGGGGTAGCTATGGCTACACCTTC.

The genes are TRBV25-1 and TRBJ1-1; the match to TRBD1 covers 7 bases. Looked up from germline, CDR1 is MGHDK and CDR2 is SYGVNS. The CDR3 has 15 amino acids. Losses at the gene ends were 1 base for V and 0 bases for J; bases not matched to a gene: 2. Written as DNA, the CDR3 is TGTGCCAGCAGTGAATGGGGACAGCTGAACACTGAAGCTTTCTTT. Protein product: CASSEWGQLNTEAFF.

The CDR3 coding sequence is TGTGCCATCAGAGAAGACAGGGAACCCAATCAGCCCCAGCATTTT. Protein: CAIREDREPNQPQHF. The gene calls are TRBV10-3 and TRBJ1-5; 7 bases are a match to TRBD1. This CDR3 contains 15 residues. Trimming cost V 6 bases and J 3 bases; bases outside gene matches: 8. The germline V gene encodes CDR1 ENHRY and CDR2 SYGVKD.

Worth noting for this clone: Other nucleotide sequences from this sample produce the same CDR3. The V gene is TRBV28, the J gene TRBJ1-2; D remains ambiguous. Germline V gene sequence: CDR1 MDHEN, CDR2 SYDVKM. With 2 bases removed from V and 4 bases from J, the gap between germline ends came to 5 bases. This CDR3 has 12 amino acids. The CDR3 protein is CASSLRLYGYTF. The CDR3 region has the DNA TGTGCCAGCAGTTTACGTCTCTATGGCTACACCTTC.

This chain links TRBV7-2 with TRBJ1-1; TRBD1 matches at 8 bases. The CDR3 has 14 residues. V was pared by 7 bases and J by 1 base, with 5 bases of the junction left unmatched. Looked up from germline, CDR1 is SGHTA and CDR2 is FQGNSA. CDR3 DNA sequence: TGTGCCAGCACCCTGGGACAGGAGAACACTGAAGCTTTCTTT. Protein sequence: CASTLGQENTEAFF. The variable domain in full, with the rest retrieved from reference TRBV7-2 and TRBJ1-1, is GAGVSQSPSNKVTEKGKDVELRCDPISGHTALYWYRQSLGQGLEFLIYFQGNSAPDKSGLPSDRFSAERTGGSVSTLTIQRTQQEDSAVYLCASTLGQENTEAFFGQGTRLTVV.

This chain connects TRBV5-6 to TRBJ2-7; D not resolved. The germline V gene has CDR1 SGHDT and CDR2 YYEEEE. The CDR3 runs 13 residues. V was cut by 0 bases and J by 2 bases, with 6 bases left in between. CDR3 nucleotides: TGTGCCAGCAGCTTGGGCGGTACCTACGAGCAGTACTTC. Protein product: CASSLGGTYEQYF. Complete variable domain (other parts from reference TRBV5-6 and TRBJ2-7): DAGVTQSPTHLIKTRGQQVTLRCSPKSGHDTVSWYQQALGQGPQFIFQYYEEEERQRGNFPDRFSGHQFPNYSSELNVNALLLGDSALYLCASSLGGTYEQYFGPGTRLTVT.